This T cell receptor (beta chain) was captured in a study of T cells in Graves' hyperthyroidism and ophthalmopathy. A patient was excluded if there was uncontrolled infection, other autoimmune disease, pregnancy or lactation. Fresh peripheral blood, roughly 9.3 ml, was the source of the PBMCs. TCR beta CDR3 region amplification was performed from RNA transcripts. In the first-round RT-PCR of the TCR CDR3, the HTBI primer set was used. TCRdb processed the multiplex PCR reads anew with MiXCR; each CDR3 protein has one entry. This sample has under 400,000 distinct CDR3 sequences; about 15% occur once, and the top ten carry 25% to 30%. This clonotype was obtained from a young woman with Graves' hyperthyroidism that later progressed to Graves' ophthalmopathy. Material for sequencing was blood.

CDR3 loop: CASTLYRPRDLHTDTQYF. The CDR3, as DNA: TGTGCCAGCACCCTCTACCGACCCCGGGACCTGCACACAGATACGCAGTATTTT. This sequence joins TRBV2 and TRBJ2-3, with D perhaps assigned TRBD1 or TRBD2 (5 bases each). V lost 7 bases and J 2 bases, leaving 25 bases between the germline ends. CDR1 and CDR2 from the germline V gene are SNHLY and FYNNEI. The CDR3 is 18 amino acids.